The 14 T cell receptor beta chains listed next were all sequenced from one sample in a study of T cell changes during pregnancy in multiple sclerosis. The method was immunoSEQ multiplex PCR; TCRdb's version includes in-frame clones alone and lacks a portion of them. The repertoire consists of around 57,000 clones, with around 89% occurring once and the leading ten covering roughly 2.7%. Source: peripheral blood, taken in the first trimester of pregnancy. These receptors were taken from a female donor with multiple sclerosis, enrolled in a pregnancy study.

V usage is TRBV5-4 and J usage is TRBJ2-3; TRBD1 might be the D (6 bases). The germline CDR1 and CDR2 sequences are SGHNT and YYREEE (reference sequence). The CDR3 is made up of 16 amino acids. V was clipped by 1 base and J by 7 bases, with 19 bases between them. CDR3 sequence (DNA): TGTGCCAGCAGCTTGAACGACTGGACAGTGGCATATACGCAGTATTTT. Its protein product is CASSLNDWTVAYTQYF.

CDR3 coding DNA: TGTGCCAGCAGCTTACAGGGCTCCGGAAACACCATATATTTT. As protein: CASSLQGSGNTIYF. This chain uses TRBV7-2 with TRBJ1-3; possibly TRBD1 for D (5 bases). Trimming removed 2 bases from V and 4 bases from J, with 9 bases in between. Germline assignment: CDR1 SGHTA and CDR2 FQGNSA. The CDR3 runs to 14 residues.

The chain couples TRBV28 to TRBJ2-1; 7 bases map to TRBD2. Per germline, CDR1 MDHEN and CDR2 SYDVKM. The CDR3 length is 15 residues. V trimming: 2 bases; J trimming: 2 bases; junction bases outside the gene matches: 3. The CDR3: CASSLRLAAYNEQFF. The CDR3 DNA reads TGTGCCAGCAGTTTACGGCTAGCGGCCTACAATGAGCAGTTCTTC. Full variable domain (rest looked up from reference TRBV28 and TRBJ2-1): DVKVTQSSRYLVKRTGEKVFLECVQDMDHENMFWYRQDPGLGLRLIYFSYDVKMKEKGDIPEGYSVSREKKERFSLILESASTNQTSMYLCASSLRLAAYNEQFFGPGTRLTVL.

J is TRBJ2-1 and V is TRBV4-2; D uncertain. Germline loops: CDR1 LGHNA, CDR2 YNFKEQ. The CDR3 contains 14 residues. V lost 1 base and J lost 8, with 12 bases in between. CDR3 residues: CASSQGALGDEQFF. The CDR3 DNA sequence: TGTGCCAGCAGCCAAGGGGCCTTAGGCGATGAGCAGTTCTTC.

The chain links TRBV6-5 to TRBJ2-2; 10 bases are a match to TRBD1. The CDR3 has 15 residues. V shed 0 bases and J 5 bases; nucleotides not matched to a gene: 0. Germline CDR1 reads MNHEY; CDR2 reads SVGAGI. In DNA, the CDR3 is TGTGCCAGCAGTTACTCGGGACAGGGGACCGGGGAGCTGTTTTTT. Residues: CASSYSGQGTGELFF.

The chain links TRBV25-1 to TRBJ1-5; D gene unclear. CDR3 length: 16 amino acids. Trimming pared 1 base from V and 6 bases from J, leaving 16 bases between. CDR1 is MGHDK and CDR2 is SYGVNS in the germline V gene. CDR3 DNA: TGTGCCAGCAGTGAATCCTCGTGGTACCGGGGTCAGCCCCAGCATTTT. This translates into CASSESSWYRGQPQHF.

The chain carries TRBV6-1 and TRBJ2-7; TRBD1 matches 7 bases. With V trimmed by 6 bases and J by 2 bases, 7 bases remained unmatched. Germline CDR1 reads MNHNS; CDR2 reads SASEGT. The CDR3 totals 14 residues. As DNA, the CDR3 is TGTGCCAGCAGGCCCCAGGGGGTTGCCTACGAGCAGTACTTC. Its protein product is CASRPQGVAYEQYF.

The gene calls are TRBV29-1 and TRBJ2-5, with TRBD1 as a possible D gene (6 bases). Trimming took 7 bases from V and 2 from J, leaving 11 bases between them. Germline V gene sequence: CDR1 SQVTM, CDR2 ANQGSEA. This CDR3 is built from 12 residues. The DNA for the CDR3 is TGCAGCGCAGGACAGCCTCAAGAGACCCAGTACTTC. It yields the protein CSAGQPQETQYF.

This rearrangement joins TRBV7-8 to TRBJ2-2; TRBD2 matches at 8 bases. In germline, CDR1 is SGHVS, CDR2 FQNEAQ. Trimming at V came to 4 bases and at J to 1 base, leaving 5 bases not matched to a gene. This CDR3 is 16 amino acids long. The CDR3 spells CASSSLADLNTGELFF. In DNA form, the CDR3 reads TGTGCCAGCAGCTCACTAGCGGATCTGAACACCGGGGAGCTGTTTTTT.

The V and J genes are TRBV2 and TRBJ2-1, with a possible D match to TRBD1 (5 bases). The CDR3 extends over 17 amino acids. The V and J ends lost 5 bases and 1 base respectively, with 18 bases between them. CDR1 is SNHLY, CDR2 FYNNEI, per germline. CDR3 sequence reads: CASSPRTSKGSYNEQFF. CDR3 in DNA: TGTGCCAGCAGTCCAAGGACCTCAAAGGGGTCCTACAATGAGCAGTTCTTC.

The chain links TRBV5-6 to TRBJ1-2; 10 bases line up with TRBD1. The CDR3 totals 16 residues. V was clipped by 2 bases and J by 4 bases; unmatched bases: 8. The germline V gene encodes CDR1 SGHDT and CDR2 YYEEEE. The DNA for the CDR3 is TGTGCCAGCAGCTTACACGGACAGGGGGTTAGCTATGGCTACACCTTC. Its protein is CASSLHGQGVSYGYTF.

The chain uses TRBV18 and TRBJ2-4, with 9 bases lining up with TRBD1. This CDR3 comprises 17 residues. Germline loops: CDR1 KGHSH, CDR2 LQKENI. Trimming removed 2 bases from V and 5 bases from J; junction bases left unmatched: 10. Here the CDR3 DNA reads TGTGCCAGCTCACCATCACCGGGACAGGGCGTCCAAAACATTCAGTACTTC. Amino acid sequence: CASSPSPGQGVQNIQYF.

This clone was recorded once. The CDR3 DNA reads TGTGCCAGTAGTGGACTAGCGGGTGCGGGCGCCGGGGAGCTGTTTTTT. Translation gives CASSGLAGAGAGELFF. The chain carries TRBV19 and TRBJ2-2; 11 nucleotides match TRBD2. V lost 5 bases, J lost 6 bases, and 8 bases stayed unmatched. The CDR3 spans 16 residues. CDR1 and CDR2 from the germline V gene are LNHDA and SQIVND (reference sequence).

This chain joins TRBV19 and TRBJ2-7, with D perhaps matching TRBD1 (5 bases). The CDR3 is 14 residues long. V shed 6 bases and J shed 0 bases, with 12 bases lying between them. Germline V gene lookup returns CDR1 LNHDA and CDR2 SQIVND (reference sequence). The CDR3 coding sequence is TGTGCCAGTAGCCTGGGGCTGACCTCCTACGAGCAGTACTTC. As protein: CASSLGLTSYEQYF. The full variable domain, with the rest looked up from reference TRBV19 and TRBJ2-7, is DGGITQSPKYLFRKEGQNVTLSCEQNLNHDAMYWYRQDPGQGLRLIYYSQIVNDFQKGDIAEGYSVSREKKESFPLTVTSAQKNPTAFYLCASSLGLTSYEQYFGPGTRLTVT.